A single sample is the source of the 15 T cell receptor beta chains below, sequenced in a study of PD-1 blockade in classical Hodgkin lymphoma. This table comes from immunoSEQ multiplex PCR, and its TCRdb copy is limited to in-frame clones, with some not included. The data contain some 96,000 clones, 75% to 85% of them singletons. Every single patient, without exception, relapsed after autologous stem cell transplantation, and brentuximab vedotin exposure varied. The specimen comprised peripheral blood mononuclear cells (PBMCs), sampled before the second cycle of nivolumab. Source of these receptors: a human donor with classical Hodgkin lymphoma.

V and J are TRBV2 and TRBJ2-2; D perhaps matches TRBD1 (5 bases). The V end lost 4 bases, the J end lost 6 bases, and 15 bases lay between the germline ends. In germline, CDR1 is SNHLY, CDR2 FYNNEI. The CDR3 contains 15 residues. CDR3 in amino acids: CASSAGPRWAGELFF. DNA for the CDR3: TGTGCCAGCAGTGCAGGGCCACGCTGGGCCGGGGAGCTGTTTTTT.

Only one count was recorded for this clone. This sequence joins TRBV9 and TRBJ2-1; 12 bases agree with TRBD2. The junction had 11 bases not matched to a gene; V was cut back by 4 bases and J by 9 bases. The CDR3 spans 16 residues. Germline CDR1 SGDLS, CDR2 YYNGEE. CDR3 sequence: CASSNKKRLAGVEQFF. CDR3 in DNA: TGTGCCAGCAGCAATAAAAAGAGACTAGCGGGAGTTGAGCAGTTCTTC.

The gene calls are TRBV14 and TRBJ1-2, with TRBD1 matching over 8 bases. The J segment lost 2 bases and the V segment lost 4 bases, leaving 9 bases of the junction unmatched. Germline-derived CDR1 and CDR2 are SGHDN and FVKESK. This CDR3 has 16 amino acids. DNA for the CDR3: TGTGCCAGCAGCCGCCGGGACAGGTCTTTGAACTATGGCTACACCTTC. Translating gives CASSRRDRSLNYGYTF.

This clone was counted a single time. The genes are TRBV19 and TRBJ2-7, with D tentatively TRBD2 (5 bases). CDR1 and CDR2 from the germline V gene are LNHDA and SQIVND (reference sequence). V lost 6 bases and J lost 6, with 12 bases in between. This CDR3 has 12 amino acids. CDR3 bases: TGTGCCAGTAGGACACTAGGAGGCGAGCAGTACTTC. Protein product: CASRTLGGEQYF.

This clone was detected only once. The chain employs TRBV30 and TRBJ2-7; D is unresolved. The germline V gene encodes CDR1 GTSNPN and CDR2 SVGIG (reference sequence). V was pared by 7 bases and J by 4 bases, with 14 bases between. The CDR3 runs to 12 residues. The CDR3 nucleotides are TGTGCCTTGAACACCATTGGGTACGAGCAGTACTTC. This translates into CALNTIGYEQYF.

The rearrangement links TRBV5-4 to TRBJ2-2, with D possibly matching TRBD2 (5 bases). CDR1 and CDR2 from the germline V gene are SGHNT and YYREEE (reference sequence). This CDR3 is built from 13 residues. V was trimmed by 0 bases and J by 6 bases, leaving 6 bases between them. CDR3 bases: TGTGCCAGCAGCTTGGTACTAGCCGGGGAGCTGTTTTTT. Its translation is CASSLVLAGELFF.

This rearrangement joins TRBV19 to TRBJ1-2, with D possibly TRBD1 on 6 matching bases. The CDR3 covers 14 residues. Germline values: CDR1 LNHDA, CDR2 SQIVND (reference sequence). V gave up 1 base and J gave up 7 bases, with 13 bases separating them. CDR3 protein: CASSIADSLGGYTF. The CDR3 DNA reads TGTGCCAGTAGTATAGCGGACAGTCTTGGTGGCTACACCTTC.

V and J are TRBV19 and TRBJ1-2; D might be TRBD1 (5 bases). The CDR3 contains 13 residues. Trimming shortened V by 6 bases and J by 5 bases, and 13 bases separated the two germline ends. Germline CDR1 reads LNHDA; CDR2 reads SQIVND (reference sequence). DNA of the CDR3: TGTGCCAGTAGGGAGACGACAGCTTATGGCTACACCTTC. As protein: CASRETTAYGYTF.

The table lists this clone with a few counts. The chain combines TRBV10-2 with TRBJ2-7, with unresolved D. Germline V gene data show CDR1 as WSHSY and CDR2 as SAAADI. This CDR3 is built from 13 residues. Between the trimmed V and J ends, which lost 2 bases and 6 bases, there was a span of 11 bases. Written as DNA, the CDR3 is TGCGCCAGCAGTGAGAGGAGCCCCCGCGAGCAGTACTTC. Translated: CASSERSPREQYF.

This chain's CDR3 is CASSRGTGRTGELFF. The CDR3, as DNA: TGTGCCAGCTCACGGGGGACAGGGCGCACCGGGGAGCTGTTTTTT. The J gene is TRBJ2-2, the V gene TRBV18; TRBD1 agrees at 9 bases. After removal of 4 bases from V and 4 bases from J, the junction contained 4 bases not matched to a gene. Germline V gene lookup returns CDR1 KGHSH and CDR2 LQKENI. This CDR3 is built from 15 residues.

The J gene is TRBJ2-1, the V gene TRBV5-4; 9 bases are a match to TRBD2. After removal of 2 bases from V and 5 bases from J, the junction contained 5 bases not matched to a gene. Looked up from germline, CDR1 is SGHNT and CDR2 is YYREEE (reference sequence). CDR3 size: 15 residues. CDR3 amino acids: CASSLGREGHNEQFF. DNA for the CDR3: TGTGCCAGCAGCTTAGGGCGGGAGGGCCACAATGAGCAGTTCTTC. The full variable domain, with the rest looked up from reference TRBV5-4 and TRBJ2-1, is ETGVTQSPTHLIKTRGQQVTLRCSSQSGHNTVSWYQQALGQGPQFIFQYYREEENGRGNFPPRFSGLQFPNYSSELNVNALELDDSALYLCASSLGREGHNEQFFGPGTRLTVL.

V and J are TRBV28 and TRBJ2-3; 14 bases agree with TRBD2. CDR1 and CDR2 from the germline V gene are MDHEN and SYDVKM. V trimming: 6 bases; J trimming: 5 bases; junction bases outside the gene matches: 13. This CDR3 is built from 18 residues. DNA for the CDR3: TGTGCCAGCAGACGAGACAGGGGGACTAGCGGGAGAGTAGATACGCAGTATTTT. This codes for CASRRDRGTSGRVDTQYF.

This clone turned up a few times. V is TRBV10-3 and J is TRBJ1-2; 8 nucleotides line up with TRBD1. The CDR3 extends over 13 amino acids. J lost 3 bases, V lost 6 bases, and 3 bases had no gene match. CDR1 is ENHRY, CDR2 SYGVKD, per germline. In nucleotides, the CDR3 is TGTGCCATCAGCCCGGGACAGGACTATGGCTACACCTTC. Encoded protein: CAISPGQDYGYTF.

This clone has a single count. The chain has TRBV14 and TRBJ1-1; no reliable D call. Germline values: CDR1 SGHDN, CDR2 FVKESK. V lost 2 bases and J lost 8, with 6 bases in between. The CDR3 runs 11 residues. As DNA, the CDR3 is TGTGCCAGCAGCCAACCAGGCGAAGCTTTCTTT. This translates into CASSQPGEAFF.

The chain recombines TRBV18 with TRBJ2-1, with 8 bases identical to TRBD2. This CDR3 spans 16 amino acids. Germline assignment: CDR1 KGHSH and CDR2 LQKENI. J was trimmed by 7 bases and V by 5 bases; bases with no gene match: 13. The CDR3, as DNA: TGTGCCAGCTCATCCTCCCAAGGACTAGCTTTGAATGAGCAGTTCTTC. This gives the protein CASSSSQGLALNEQFF.